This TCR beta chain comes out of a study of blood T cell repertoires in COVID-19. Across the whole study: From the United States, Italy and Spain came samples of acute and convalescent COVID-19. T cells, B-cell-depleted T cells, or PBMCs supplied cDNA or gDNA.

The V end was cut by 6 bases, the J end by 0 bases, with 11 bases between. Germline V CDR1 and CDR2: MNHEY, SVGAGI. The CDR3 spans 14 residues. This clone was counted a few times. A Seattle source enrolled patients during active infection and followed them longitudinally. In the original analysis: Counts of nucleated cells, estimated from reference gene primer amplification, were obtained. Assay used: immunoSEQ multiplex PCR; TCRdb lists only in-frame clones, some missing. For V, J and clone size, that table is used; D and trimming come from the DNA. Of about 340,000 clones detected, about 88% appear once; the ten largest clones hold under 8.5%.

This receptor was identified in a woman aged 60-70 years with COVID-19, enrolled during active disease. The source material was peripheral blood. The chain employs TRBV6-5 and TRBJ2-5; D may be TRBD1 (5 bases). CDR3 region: CASSTRQNQETQYF. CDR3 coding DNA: TGTGCCAGCAGCACACGACAGAACCAAGAGACCCAGTACTTC.